What follows are 6 T cell receptor beta chains derived from one specimen sequenced in a study of control samples from healthy donors and cancer patients. Sequencing used immunoSEQ multiplex PCR; TCRdb keeps in-frame clones, though not all of them. The profile shows roughly 80,000 clones, about 88% of them singletons. Sequencing input: blood. These receptors came from a woman in her forties or fifties in good health.

The rearrangement links TRBV19 to TRBJ2-2; TRBD2 aligns across 10 bases. J gave up 6 bases and V 4 bases, and 5 bases lay outside the gene matches. The CDR3 sequence is 15 residues long. CDR1 LNHDA and CDR2 SQIVND come from the germline V gene (reference sequence). CDR3 protein: CASSKTSGVSGELFF. Here the CDR3 DNA reads TGTGCCAGTAGTAAAACTAGCGGGGTATCCGGGGAGCTGTTTTTT.

The V and J genes are TRBV5-1 and TRBJ1-1; D uncertain. Germline CDR1 SGHRS, CDR2 YFSETQ. V was clipped by 0 bases and J by 2 bases, with 8 bases between them. This CDR3 spans 14 amino acids. CDR3 sequence reads: CASSLGHQNTEAFF. The CDR3 bases are TGCGCCAGCAGCTTGGGACACCAAAACACTGAAGCTTTCTTT.

As concerns this clone: Other DNA sequences within the sample encode an identical CDR3. This rearrangement joins TRBV2 to TRBJ1-1, with TRBD1 identical over 10 bases. From germline, CDR1 is SNHLY and CDR2 FYNNEI. Trimming removed 4 bases from V and 5 bases from J; junction bases left unmatched: 1. This CDR3 is built from 13 residues. CDR3 DNA: TGTGCCAGCAGTGGGGACAGGGGAACTGAAGCTTTCTTT. Amino acid sequence: CASSGDRGTEAFF.

The chain couples TRBV5-1 to TRBJ2-1; 8 bases fit TRBD1. The V gene's germline CDR1 is SGHRS and CDR2 YFSETQ. This CDR3 has 14 amino acids. Trimming took 4 bases from V and 4 from J; bases not matched to a gene: 4. For the CDR3, the DNA is TGCGCCAGCAGCGTCCGGGACAGGTACAATGAGCAGTTCTTC. Residues: CASSVRDRYNEQFF.

This chain uses TRBV5-1 with TRBJ2-1; tentative D call: TRBD2 (6 bases). CDR1 is SGHRS, CDR2 YFSETQ, per germline. Trimming left V 4 bases short and J 9 bases short, with 14 bases between. The CDR3 runs to 13 residues. CDR3 in amino acids: CASSATGGTEQFF. The CDR3 nucleotides are TGCGCCAGCAGCGCAACCGGGGGTACTGAGCAGTTCTTC.

The V call is TRBV30, the J call TRBJ1-1; no reliable D call. The germline V and J ends were trimmed by 5 bases and 5 bases, with 12 bases remaining between them. CDR3 size: 12 residues. Per the germline V gene, CDR1 is GTSNPN and CDR2 is SVGIG (reference sequence). The CDR3 DNA follows: TGTGCCTGGGCGGTCGGAAGGACTGAAGCTTTCTTT. It translates to CAWAVGRTEAFF.